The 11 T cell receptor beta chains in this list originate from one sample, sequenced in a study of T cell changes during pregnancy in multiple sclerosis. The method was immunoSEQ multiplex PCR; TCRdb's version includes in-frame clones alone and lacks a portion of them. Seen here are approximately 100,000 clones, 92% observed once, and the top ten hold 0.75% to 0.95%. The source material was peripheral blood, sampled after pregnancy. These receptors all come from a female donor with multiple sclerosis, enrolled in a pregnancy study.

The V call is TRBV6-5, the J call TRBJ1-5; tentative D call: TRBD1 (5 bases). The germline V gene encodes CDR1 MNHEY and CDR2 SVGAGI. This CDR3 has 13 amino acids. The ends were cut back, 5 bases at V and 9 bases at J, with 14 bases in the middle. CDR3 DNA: TGTGCCAGCAGTCCAGGGTTGGGCCCGCCCCAGCATTTT. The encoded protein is CASSPGLGPPQHF.

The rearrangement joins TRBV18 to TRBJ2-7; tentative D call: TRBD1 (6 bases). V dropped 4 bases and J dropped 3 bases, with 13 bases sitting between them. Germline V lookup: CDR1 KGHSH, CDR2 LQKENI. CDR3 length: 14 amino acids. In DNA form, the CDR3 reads TGTGCCAGCTCACAGTCCGAGACAGGCTACGAGCAGTACTTC. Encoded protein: CASSQSETGYEQYF. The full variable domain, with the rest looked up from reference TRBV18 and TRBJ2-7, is NAGVMQNPRHLVRRRGQEARLRCSPMKGHSHVYWYRQLPEEGLKFMVYLQKENIIDESGMPKERFSAEFPKEGPSILRIQQVVRGDSAAYFCASSQSETGYEQYFGPGTRLTVT.

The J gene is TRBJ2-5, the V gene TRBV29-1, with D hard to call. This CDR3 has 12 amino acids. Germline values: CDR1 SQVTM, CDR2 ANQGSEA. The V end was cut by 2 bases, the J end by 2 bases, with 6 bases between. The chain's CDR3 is CSVEQVQETQYF. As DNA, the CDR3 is TGCAGCGTTGAACAGGTTCAAGAGACCCAGTACTTC.

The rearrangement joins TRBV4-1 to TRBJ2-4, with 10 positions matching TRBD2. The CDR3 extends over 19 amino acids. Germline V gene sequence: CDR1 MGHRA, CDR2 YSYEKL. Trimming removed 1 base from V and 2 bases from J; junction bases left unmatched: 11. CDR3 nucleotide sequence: TGCGCCAGCAGCCAAGTGATGGAAGCGGGGGGGCCTCCCAAAAACATTCAGTACTTC. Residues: CASSQVMEAGGPPKNIQYF.

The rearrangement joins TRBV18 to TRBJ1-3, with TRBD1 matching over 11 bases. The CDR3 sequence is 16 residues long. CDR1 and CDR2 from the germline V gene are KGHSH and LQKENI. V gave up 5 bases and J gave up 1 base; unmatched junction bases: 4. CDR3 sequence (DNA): TGTGCCAGCTCAGCCGGACAGGGGGCATCTGGAAACACCATATATTTT. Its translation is CASSAGQGASGNTIYF.

This CDR3 reads CASSIRRGGNNSPLHF. The CDR3 coding sequence is TGTGCCAGTAGTATCCGCAGGGGCGGAAATAATTCACCCCTCCACTTT. J is TRBJ1-6 and V is TRBV19; the D gene is possibly TRBD1 (6 bases). The CDR3 is made up of 16 amino acids. V was pared by 3 bases and J by 5 bases, with 14 bases between. Per germline, CDR1 LNHDA and CDR2 SQIVND (reference sequence).

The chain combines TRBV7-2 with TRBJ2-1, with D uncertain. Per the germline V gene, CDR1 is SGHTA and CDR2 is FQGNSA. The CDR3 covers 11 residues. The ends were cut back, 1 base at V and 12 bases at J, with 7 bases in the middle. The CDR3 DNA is TGTGCCAGCAGCTTAGGGATAGCGCAGTTCTTC. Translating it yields CASSLGIAQFF. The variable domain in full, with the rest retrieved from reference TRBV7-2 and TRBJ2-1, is GAGVSQSPSNKVTEKGKDVELRCDPISGHTALYWYRQSLGQGLEFLIYFQGNSAPDKSGLPSDRFSAERTGGSVSTLTIQRTQQEDSAVYLCASSLGIAQFFGPGTRLTVL.

The CDR3 coding sequence is TGCGCCAGCAGCTTGGTTTTATGGACAGGGGGCGACTTCTATGGCTACACCTTC. It specifies CASSLVLWTGGDFYGYTF. The rearrangement joins TRBV5-1 to TRBJ1-2, with 11 nucleotides matching TRBD1. The CDR3 has 18 amino acids. The V and J ends lost 0 bases and 4 bases, in that order; junction bases with no gene match: 11. Germline CDR1 is SGHRS and CDR2 is YFSETQ. Based on the CDR3 plus reference TRBV5-1 and TRBJ1-2, the full variable domain is KAGVTQTPRYLIKTRGQQVTLSCSPISGHRSVSWYQQTPGQGLQFLFEYFSETQRNKGNFPGRFSGRQFSNSRSEMNVSTLELGDSALYLCASSLVLWTGGDFYGYTFGSGTRLTVV.

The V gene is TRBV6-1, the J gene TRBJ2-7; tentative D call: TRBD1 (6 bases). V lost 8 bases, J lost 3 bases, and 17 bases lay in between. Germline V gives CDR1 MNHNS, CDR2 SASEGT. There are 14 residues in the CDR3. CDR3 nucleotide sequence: TGTGCCAGCGGACCGGACAGTTTAAGCTACGAGCAGTACTTC. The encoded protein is CASGPDSLSYEQYF.

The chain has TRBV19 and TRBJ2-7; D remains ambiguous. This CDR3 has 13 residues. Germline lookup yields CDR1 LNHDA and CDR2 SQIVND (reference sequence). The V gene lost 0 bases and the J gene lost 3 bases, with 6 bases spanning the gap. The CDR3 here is CASSIDSYYEQYF. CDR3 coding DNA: TGTGCCAGTAGTATAGATTCGTACTACGAGCAGTACTTC.

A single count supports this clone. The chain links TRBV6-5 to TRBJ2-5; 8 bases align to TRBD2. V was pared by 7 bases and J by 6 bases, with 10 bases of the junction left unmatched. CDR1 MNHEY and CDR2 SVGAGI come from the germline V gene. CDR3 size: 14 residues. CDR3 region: CASNPISGEKTQYF. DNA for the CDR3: TGTGCCAGCAACCCTATTAGCGGGGAAAAGACCCAGTACTTC.